The clone carrying this T cell receptor (beta chain) showed up just a few times. The target antigen is unknown. The data are from a study of radiotherapy plus CTLA-4 blockade in lung cancer. The study's findings and limits: Radiotherapy was combined with ipilimumab, and tumor-derived TCR clones then expanded in blood. The authors reported that early blood T cell clone dynamics, with interferon-beta, best predicted response.

With V trimmed by 5 bases and J by 4 bases, 10 bases remained unmatched. CDR1 is MGHRA and CDR2 is YSYEKL in the germline V gene. CDR3 size: 17 residues. Focal radiation plus CTLA-4 blockade with ipilimumab was administered to patients who had chemo-refractory metastatic non-small-cell lung cancer. Assay used: immunoSEQ multiplex PCR; TCRdb lists only in-frame clones, some missing. Altogether about 77,000 clones are present, over 65% being singletons, with the ten largest covering over 9%. This sequence joins TRBV4-1 and TRBJ2-6; 8 positions agree with TRBD1. The source of this sequence is a human donor with non-small cell lung cancer whose response to radiotherapy plus ipilimumab could not be evaluated. Source: peripheral blood, taken from a patient treated with radiotherapy plus ipilimumab. CDR3 residues: CASSSGGRGPGANVLTF. The CDR3 coding sequence is TGCGCCAGCAGCTCGGGCGGCAGGGGGCCCGGGGCCAACGTCCTGACTTTC.